This T cell receptor beta chain was recovered during a study of blood T cells in healthy people across ages. The study's findings and limits: Diversity of TCR beta correlated strongly with naive T cell percentage.

A sample-barcoded 5' primer and a J-beta primer mix were used in a second PCR of about 7 to 11 cycles. In TCRdb, the 5' RACE reads were re-called with MiXCR into one record per CDR3 protein. The table shows roughly 930,000 distinct CDR3 sequences, with 45% to 50% occurring only once. Comment on this clonotype: As yet, its antigen is unknown. At one end the junction does not follow the germline gene, possibly because of a read error.

The TCR originated in a man aged 25-40 years in good health. The sequencing sample was made of blood.

The CDR3 loop reads CAGSQDAVSTDTQYF. In DNA, the CDR3 is TGCGCCGGCAGCCAAGATGCAGTTAGCACAGATACGCAGTATTTT. The chain is built from TRBV4-3 and TRBJ2-3, with D hard to call. The CDR3 has 15 amino acids. Germline V gives CDR1 LGHNA, CDR2 YSLEER.